This T cell receptor beta chain derives from a study of shared clonotypes between healthy human individuals. General study results and limits: What limited the represented genetic and exposure-history diversity was the small number of donors.

Turning to this clone: Its antigen is not identified.

Several immunoSEQ plates held equal portions of the genomic DNA taken from each subset. Per the original data handling: Filtering of immunoSEQ junctional sequences could not match full-length read filtering. Some clones are missing from TCRdb's copy, which holds only in-frame ones; the method was immunoSEQ multiplex PCR. The V and J calls and clone size are taken from that table; D and trimming were inferred from the DNA. Of around 1,000,000 clones in the sample, 60% to 85% were seen once. This sequence originates from a man between 18 and 29 years old in good health. Some clones in this sample may be carry-over from other donors' samples. The sample consisted of memory CD4+ T cells from PBMCs. The subset denotes: CD45RA-negative fraction.

CDR3 amino acids: CASSFSSRRDGYTF. CDR3 DNA: TGTGCCAGCAGTTTCAGTTCTAGAAGGGATGGCTACACCTTC. This chain uses TRBV28 with TRBJ1-2; no reliable D call. Germline assignment: CDR1 MDHEN and CDR2 SYDVKM. The CDR3 totals 14 residues. Trimming shortened V by 3 bases and J by 6 bases, and 14 bases separated the two germline ends.